This T cell receptor beta chain was captured in a study of cytomegalovirus exposure and HLA in healthy donors. Primers for the PCR totalled 60 Vbeta and 13 Jbeta. The repertoire was sequenced with immunoSEQ multiplex PCR; TCRdb's copy has only in-frame clones and lacks some. The sample carries fewer than 150,000 clones, 76% recorded once. CDR1 MDHEN and CDR2 SYDVKM come from the germline V gene. Trimming at V came to 8 bases and at J to 4 bases, leaving 7 bases not matched to a gene. This CDR3 contains 14 residues. V is TRBV28 and J is TRBJ2-2; 7 bases agree with TRBD1. Input material: PBMCs. This TCR was sampled from a young man in good health and CMV-seronegative. The CDR3 DNA reads TGTGCCAGCTCTGAGGCAGGGGGCACCGGGGAGCTGTTTTTT. This translates into CASSEAGGTGELFF.